This passage covers 17 T cell receptor beta chains from one sample sequenced in a study of a mutant IDH1 vaccine in newly diagnosed glioma. Their specific antigens are unknown. TCRdb's table, derived via immunoSEQ multiplex PCR, lists solely in-frame clones and lacks some. The data show 70,000 to 100,000 clones, with over 75% seen just once and 0.56% held by the top ten. As to time point: week 5, during vaccination. Doses comprised 300 ug of mutant IDH1 20-mer peptide each, plus topical imiquimod. The material was PBMCs, obtained from a glioma patient whose treatment included an IDH1 peptide vaccine. The source is a woman in her forties or fifties with glioma.

The V gene is TRBV6-5, the J gene TRBJ1-1, with D maybe TRBD1 (6 bases). The length of the CDR3 is 15 residues. V lost 6 bases, J lost 4 bases, and 18 bases lay in between. Germline CDR1 is MNHEY and CDR2 is SVGAGI. CDR3 nucleotide sequence: TGTGCCAGCAGCCCCGTTCAGGGGTGGGGCACTGAAGCTTTCTTT. It codes for CASSPVQGWGTEAFF.

The sample holds one count of this clone. J is TRBJ2-2 and V is TRBV2, with TRBD1 matching 7 bases. The germline CDR1 and CDR2 sequences are SNHLY and FYNNEI. There are 13 residues in the CDR3. V was clipped by 8 bases and J by 6 bases; unmatched bases: 6. As DNA, the CDR3 is TGTGCCAGCGGACAGGACGGGGCCGGGGAGCTGTTTTTT. It encodes CASGQDGAGELFF.

The V and J genes are TRBV11-2 and TRBJ1-4, with 7 nucleotides matching TRBD1. The CDR3 runs to 15 residues. With 4 bases clipped from V and 4 bases from J, the junction kept 6 bases outside the gene matches. The germline V gene has CDR1 SGHAT and CDR2 FQNNGV. The CDR3 spells CASSSRGAHNEKLFF. The CDR3 DNA reads TGTGCCAGCAGCTCCAGGGGGGCTCATAATGAAAAACTGTTTTTT.

The gene calls are TRBV4-2 and TRBJ2-7; 11 positions match TRBD2. The CDR3 is made up of 17 amino acids. CDR1 is LGHNA, CDR2 YNFKEQ, per germline. V was pared by 2 bases and J by 2 bases, with 8 bases of the junction left unmatched. In nucleotides, the CDR3 is TGTGCCAGCAGCCAACCGGGAGTAGCGGGAGGGCCCTACGAGCAGTACTTC. Translated: CASSQPGVAGGPYEQYF.

The rearrangement links TRBV28 to TRBJ1-2; D is uncertain. Trimming removed 0 bases at V and 1 base at J, with 12 bases between. The CDR3 is 16 residues long. The germline gives CDR1 MDHEN, CDR2 SYDVKM. The CDR3 spells CASSLWNPSSNYGYTF. The CDR3 DNA reads as TGTGCCAGCAGTTTATGGAACCCATCCAGTAACTATGGCTACACCTTC.

The CDR3 DNA follows: TGTGCCACCAGCAGAGAGAGCTCTGGAAACACCATATATTTT. Translation gives CATSRESSGNTIYF. This chain uses TRBV15 with TRBJ1-3; D unclear. Trimming cost V 0 bases and J 0 bases, with 3 bases left between them. CDR1 LNHNV and CDR2 YYDKDF come from the germline V gene (reference sequence). This CDR3 is built from 14 residues. Variable domain in full (rest from reference TRBV15 and TRBJ1-3): DAMVIQNPRYQVTQFGKPVTLSCSQTLNHNVMYWYQQKSSQAPKLLFHYYDKDFNNEADTPDNFQSRRPNTSFCFLDIRSPGLGDTAMYLCATSRESSGNTIYFGEGSWLTVV.

The chain joins TRBV25-1 to TRBJ1-3; 7 nucleotides match TRBD1. J lost 4 bases, V lost 5 bases, and 14 bases had no gene match. Looked up from germline, CDR1 is MGHDK and CDR2 is SYGVNS. The CDR3 length is 17 residues. The CDR3 sequence is CASSHRQGQNLGNTIYF. The CDR3 bases are TGTGCCAGCAGTCACAGACAGGGCCAAAACCTGGGAAACACCATATATTTT. Together with reference TRBV25-1 and TRBJ1-3, the CDR3 gives the full variable domain: EADIYQTPRYLVIGTGKKITLECSQTMGHDKMYWYQQDPGMELHLIHYSYGVNSTEKGDLSSESTVSRIRTEHFPLTLESARPSHTSQYLCASSHRQGQNLGNTIYFGEGSWLTVV.

This chain connects TRBV6-6 to TRBJ2-7, with unresolved D. This CDR3 has 11 residues. V lost 4 bases, J lost 4 bases, and 5 bases lay in between. Germline lookup yields CDR1 MNHNY and CDR2 SVGAGI (reference sequence). This CDR3 is CASSSRYEQYF. In DNA form, the CDR3 reads TGTGCCAGCAGTTCCCGGTACGAGCAGTACTTC.

This chain joins TRBV11-1 and TRBJ2-1, with a possible D match to TRBD1 (5 bases). Germline CDR1 is SGHAT and CDR2 is FQDESV (reference sequence). Trimming pared 5 bases from V and 9 bases from J, leaving 8 bases between. This CDR3 has 11 residues. The CDR3 DNA follows: TGTGCCAGCAGCCAGGACATTGAGCAGTTCTTC. Residues: CASSQDIEQFF.

The V gene is TRBV9, the J gene TRBJ1-2; possible D gene TRBD1, 6 bases. Trimming took off 0 bases at V and 6 bases at J, with 27 bases between the two ends. The CDR3 runs 19 residues. The germline V gene encodes CDR1 SGDLS and CDR2 YYNGEE. CDR3 DNA sequence: TGTGCCAGCAGCGTAGGGGCAGGGGTGTTAAAAGGTGGAATGGATGGCTACACCTTC. Protein product: CASSVGAGVLKGGMDGYTF.

The chain couples TRBV5-6 to TRBJ2-7; either TRBD1 or TRBD2 may supply D (5 bases each). V shed 4 bases and J shed 7 bases, with 15 bases lying between them. CDR3 length: 13 residues. Germline lookup yields CDR1 SGHDT and CDR2 YYEEEE. The CDR3 region is CASSRRDGLEQYF. The CDR3 DNA reads TGTGCCAGCAGCCGCAGGGACGGCCTAGAGCAGTACTTC.

The V and J genes are TRBV7-8 and TRBJ1-5, with unresolved D. Germline CDR1 reads SGHVS; CDR2 reads FQNEAQ. Between the trimmed V and J ends, which lost 2 bases and 0 bases, there was a span of 17 bases. The CDR3 runs 18 residues. The chain's CDR3 is CASSLSGTARDSNQPQHF. CDR3 nucleotide sequence: TGTGCCAGCAGCTTATCGGGAACGGCGCGGGATAGCAATCAGCCCCAGCATTTT. Full variable domain (missing parts from reference TRBV7-8 and TRBJ1-5): GAGVSQSPRYKVAKRGQDVALRCDPISGHVSLFWYQQALGQGPEFLTYFQNEAQLDKSGLPSDRFFAERPEGSVSTLKIQRTQQEDSAVYLCASSLSGTARDSNQPQHFGDGTRLSIL.

This clone was recorded a few times. The rearrangement uses TRBV7-9 and TRBJ2-3; 9 positions agree with TRBD2. V was clipped by 6 bases and J by 3 bases; unmatched bases: 1. The CDR3 covers 13 residues. Germline CDR1 and CDR2: SEHNR and FQNEAQ (reference sequence). CDR3 sequence (DNA): TGTGCCAGCAGGCGGGAGGGGACAGATACGCAGTATTTT. It is translated as CASRREGTDTQYF. Full variable domain (missing parts from reference TRBV7-9 and TRBJ2-3): DTGVSQNPRHKITKRGQNVTFRCDPISEHNRLYWYRQTLGQGPEFLTYFQNEAQLEKSRLLSDRFSAERPKGSFSTLEIQRTEQGDSAMYLCASRREGTDTQYFGPGTRLTVL.

This clone was seen just once. The rearrangement uses TRBV19 and TRBJ2-1; 15 bases fit TRBD2. From germline, CDR1 is LNHDA and CDR2 SQIVND (reference sequence). The CDR3 runs to 14 residues. The V and J ends lost 6 bases and 8 bases, in that order; junction bases with no gene match: 2. CDR3: CASRGLAGGDEQFF. CDR3 coding DNA: TGTGCCAGTAGGGGACTAGCGGGAGGAGATGAGCAGTTCTTC. The full variable domain, completed using reference TRBV19 and TRBJ2-1, is DGGITQSPKYLFRKEGQNVTLSCEQNLNHDAMYWYRQDPGQGLRLIYYSQIVNDFQKGDIAEGYSVSREKKESFPLTVTSAQKNPTAFYLCASRGLAGGDEQFFGPGTRLTVL.

The chain employs TRBV6-5 and TRBJ2-7; D is possibly TRBD2 (5 bases). The germline gives CDR1 MNHEY, CDR2 SVGAGI. V dropped 2 bases and J dropped 0 bases, with 14 bases sitting between them. The CDR3 extends over 16 amino acids. CDR3 nucleotide sequence: TGTGCCAGCAGTTACGGGAGTTCCCCTAGCTCCTACGAGCAGTACTTC. Its protein product is CASSYGSSPSSYEQYF.

The V and J genes are TRBV10-3 and TRBJ2-1; TRBD2 matches 7 bases. The J segment lost 9 bases and the V segment lost 0 bases, leaving 14 bases of the junction unmatched. This CDR3 has 17 amino acids. Germline-derived CDR1 and CDR2 are ENHRY and SYGVKD. In DNA, the CDR3 is TGTGCCATCAGTGAGTCGGGGAGCGGGGTCAGCTATGGTGAGCAGTTCTTC. Residues: CAISESGSGVSYGEQFF.

The chain has TRBV28 and TRBJ1-1, with 8 bases matching TRBD1. Per germline, CDR1 MDHEN and CDR2 SYDVKM. The CDR3 sequence is 15 residues long. V lost 7 bases and J lost 0; bases outside the gene matches: 7. DNA for the CDR3: TGTGCCAGCACCGGGACAGGACGCATGAACACTGAAGCTTTCTTT. Translation gives CASTGTGRMNTEAFF.